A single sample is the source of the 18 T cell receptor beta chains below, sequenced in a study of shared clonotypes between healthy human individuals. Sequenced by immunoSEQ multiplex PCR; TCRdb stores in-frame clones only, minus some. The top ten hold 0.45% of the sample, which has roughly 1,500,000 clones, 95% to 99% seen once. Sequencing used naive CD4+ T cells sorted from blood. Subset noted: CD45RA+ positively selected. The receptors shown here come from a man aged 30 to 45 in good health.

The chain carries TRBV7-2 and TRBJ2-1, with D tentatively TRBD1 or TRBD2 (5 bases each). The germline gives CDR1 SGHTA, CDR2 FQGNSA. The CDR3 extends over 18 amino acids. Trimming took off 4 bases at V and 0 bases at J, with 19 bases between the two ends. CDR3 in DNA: TGTGCCAGCAGCTATGGATCCGGGACCCAGAGCTCCTACAATGAGCAGTTCTTC. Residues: CASSYGSGTQSSYNEQFF.

The CDR3, as DNA: TGTGCCAGCAGCTTAAATAGACTAGCGGCCCTCTACGAGCAGTACTTC. It yields the protein CASSLNRLAALYEQYF. J is TRBJ2-7 and V is TRBV11-3; 9 bases are a match to TRBD2. V was clipped by 2 bases and J by 3 bases; unmatched bases: 8. CDR3 size: 16 residues. CDR1 and CDR2 (germline): SGHNT, YENEEA.

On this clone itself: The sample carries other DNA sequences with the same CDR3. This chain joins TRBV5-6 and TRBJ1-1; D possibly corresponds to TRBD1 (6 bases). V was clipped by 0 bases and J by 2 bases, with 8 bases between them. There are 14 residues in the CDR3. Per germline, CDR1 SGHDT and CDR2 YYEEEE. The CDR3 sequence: CASSLAGGNTEAFF. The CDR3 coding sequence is TGTGCCAGCAGCTTGGCCGGGGGCAACACTGAAGCTTTCTTT.

This chain's CDR3 is CASSLATGHTGELFF. The CDR3 region has the DNA TGTGCCAGCAGCTTGGCGACAGGGCACACCGGGGAGCTGTTTTTT. The chain uses TRBV5-6 and TRBJ2-2, with 7 positions matching TRBD1. Germline-derived CDR1 and CDR2 are SGHDT and YYEEEE. Germline trimming cut 0 bases from V and 3 bases from J; bases unmatched to any gene: 2. The CDR3 consists of 15 residues.

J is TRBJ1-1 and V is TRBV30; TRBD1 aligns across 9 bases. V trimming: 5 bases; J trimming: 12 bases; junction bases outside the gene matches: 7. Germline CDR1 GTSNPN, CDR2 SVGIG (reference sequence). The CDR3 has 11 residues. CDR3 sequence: CAWDGQGLPFF. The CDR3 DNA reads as TGTGCCTGGGACGGACAGGGGCTTCCTTTCTTT.

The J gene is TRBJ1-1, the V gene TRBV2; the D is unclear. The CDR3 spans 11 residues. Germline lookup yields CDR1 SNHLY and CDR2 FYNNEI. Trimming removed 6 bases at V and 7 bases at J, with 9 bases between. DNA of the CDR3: TGTGCCAGCAGCGGACCGAATGAAGCTTTCTTT. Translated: CASSGPNEAFF.

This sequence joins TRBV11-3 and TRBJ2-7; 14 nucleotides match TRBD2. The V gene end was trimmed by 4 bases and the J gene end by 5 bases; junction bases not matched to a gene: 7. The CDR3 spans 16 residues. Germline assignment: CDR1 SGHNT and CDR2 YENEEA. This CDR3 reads CASSSGLAGDIDEQYF. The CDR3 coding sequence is TGTGCCAGCAGCTCGGGACTAGCGGGAGATATCGACGAGCAGTACTTC. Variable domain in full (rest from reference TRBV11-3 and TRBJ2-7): EAGVVQSPRYKIIEKKQPVAFWCNPISGHNTLYWYLQNLGQGPELLIRYENEEAVDDSQLPKDRFSAERLKGVDSTLKIQPAELGDSAVYLCASSSGLAGDIDEQYFGPGTRLTVT.

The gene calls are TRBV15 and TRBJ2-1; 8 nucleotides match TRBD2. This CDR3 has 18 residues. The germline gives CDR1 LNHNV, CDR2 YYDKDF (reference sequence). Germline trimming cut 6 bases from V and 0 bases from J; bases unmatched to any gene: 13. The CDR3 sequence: CATSGERKLADSYNEQFF. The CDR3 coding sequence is TGTGCCACCAGTGGCGAAAGGAAACTAGCGGACTCCTACAATGAGCAGTTCTTC.

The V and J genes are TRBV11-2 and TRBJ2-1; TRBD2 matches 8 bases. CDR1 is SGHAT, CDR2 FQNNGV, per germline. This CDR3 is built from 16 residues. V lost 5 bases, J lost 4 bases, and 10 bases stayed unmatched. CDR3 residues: CASSLNSAGVYNEQFF. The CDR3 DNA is TGTGCCAGCAGCCTCAACTCAGCGGGAGTTTACAATGAGCAGTTCTTC.

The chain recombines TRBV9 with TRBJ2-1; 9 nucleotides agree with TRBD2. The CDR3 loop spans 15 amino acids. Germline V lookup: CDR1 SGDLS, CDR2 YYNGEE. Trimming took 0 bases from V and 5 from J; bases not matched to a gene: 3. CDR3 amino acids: CASSVVPSGDNEQFF. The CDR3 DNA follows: TGTGCCAGCAGCGTAGTGCCTAGCGGGGACAATGAGCAGTTCTTC.

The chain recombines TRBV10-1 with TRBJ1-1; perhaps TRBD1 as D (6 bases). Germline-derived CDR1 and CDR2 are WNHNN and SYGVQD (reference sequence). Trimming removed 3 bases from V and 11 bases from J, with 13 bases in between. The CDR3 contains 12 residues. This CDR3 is CASSDVSGEAFF. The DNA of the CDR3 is TGCGCCAGCAGTGATGTTTCAGGGGAGGCTTTCTTT.

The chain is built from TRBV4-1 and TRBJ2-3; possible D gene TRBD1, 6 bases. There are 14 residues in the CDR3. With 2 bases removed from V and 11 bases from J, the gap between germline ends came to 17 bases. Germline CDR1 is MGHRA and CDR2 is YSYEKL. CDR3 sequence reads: CASSQSEYGTLQYF. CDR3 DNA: TGCGCCAGCAGCCAATCCGAGTACGGGACACTGCAGTATTTT.

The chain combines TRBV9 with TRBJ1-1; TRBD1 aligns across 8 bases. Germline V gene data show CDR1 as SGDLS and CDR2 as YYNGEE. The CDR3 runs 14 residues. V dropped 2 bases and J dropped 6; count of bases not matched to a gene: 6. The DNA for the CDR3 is TGTGCCAGCAGCGTGGGACAGGCCTCTCCTGAAGCTTTCTTT. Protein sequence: CASSVGQASPEAFF.

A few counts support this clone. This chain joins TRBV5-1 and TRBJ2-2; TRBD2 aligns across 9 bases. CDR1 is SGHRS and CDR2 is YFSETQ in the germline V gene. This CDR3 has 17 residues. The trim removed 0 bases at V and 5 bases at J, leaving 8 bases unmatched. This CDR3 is CASSLGRLAGRTGELFF. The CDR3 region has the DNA TGCGCCAGCAGCTTGGGTCGTCTAGCGGGACGGACCGGGGAGCTGTTTTTT.

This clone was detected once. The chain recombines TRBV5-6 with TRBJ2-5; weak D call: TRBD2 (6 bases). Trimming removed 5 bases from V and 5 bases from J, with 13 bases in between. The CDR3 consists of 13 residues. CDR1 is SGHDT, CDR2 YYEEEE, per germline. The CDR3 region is CASRPREAETQYF. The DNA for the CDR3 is TGTGCCAGCAGACCCAGGGAGGCGGAGACCCAGTACTTC. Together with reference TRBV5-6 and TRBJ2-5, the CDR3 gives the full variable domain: DAGVTQSPTHLIKTRGQQVTLRCSPKSGHDTVSWYQQALGQGPQFIFQYYEEEERQRGNFPDRFSGHQFPNYSSELNVNALLLGDSALYLCASRPREAETQYFGPGTRLLVL.

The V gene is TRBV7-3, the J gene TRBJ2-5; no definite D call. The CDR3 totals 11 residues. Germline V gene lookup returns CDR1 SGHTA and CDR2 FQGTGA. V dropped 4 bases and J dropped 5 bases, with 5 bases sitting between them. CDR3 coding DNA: TGTGCCAGCAGCTCCGGGGAGACCCAGTACTTC. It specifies CASSSGETQYF. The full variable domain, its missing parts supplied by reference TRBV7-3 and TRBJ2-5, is GAGVSQTPSNKVTEKGKYVELRCDPISGHTALYWYRQSLGQGPEFLIYFQGTGAADDSGLPNDRFFAVRPEGSVSTLKIQRTERGDSAVYLCASSSGETQYFGPGTRLLVL.

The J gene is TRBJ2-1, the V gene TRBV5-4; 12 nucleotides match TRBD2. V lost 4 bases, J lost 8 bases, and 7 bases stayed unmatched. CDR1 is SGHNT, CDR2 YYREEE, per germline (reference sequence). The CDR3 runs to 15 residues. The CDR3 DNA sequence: TGTGCCAGCAGCGTACCACTAGCGGGAGGCTATGAGCAGTTCTTC. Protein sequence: CASSVPLAGGYEQFF.

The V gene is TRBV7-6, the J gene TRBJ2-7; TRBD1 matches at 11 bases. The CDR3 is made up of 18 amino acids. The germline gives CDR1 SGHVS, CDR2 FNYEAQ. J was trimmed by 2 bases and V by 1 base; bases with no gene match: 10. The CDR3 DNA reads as TGTGCCAGCAGCTTAGGGTTCCCTGGACAGGGGGCAGCCTACGAGCAGTACTTC. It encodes CASSLGFPGQGAAYEQYF.